The rows below give T cell receptor beta chains drawn from one sample of a study of T cells in Graves' hyperthyroidism and ophthalmopathy. Via MiXCR, TCRdb re-called the multiplex PCR reads, giving one row per CDR3 protein. The sample consists of a few hundred thousand distinct CDR3 sequences, approximately 18% of them appearing once. Material: blood. The receptor set was obtained from a man younger than 35 with Graves' ophthalmopathy. Each CDR3 is given with its conserved first and last residue. The D gene is left open where the match is weak. Clone size is given for some rows only: seen once, a few or many times, or a class if the clone is expanded.

d_call	v_call	j_call	clone_size	cdr3_nt	cdr3_aa
.	TRBV18	TRBJ1-2	many	TGTGCCAGCTCACCAGTAGGTACAGACTATGGCTACACCTTC	CASSPVGTDYGYTF
TRBD1	TRBV4-1	TRBJ2-5	many	TGCGCCAGCAGCCGTACAGGGGGGGAGACCCAGTACTTC	CASSRTGGETQYF
.	TRBV16	TRBJ1-1	many	TGTGCCAGCAGCCACTACGACAGGCCGAACACTGAAGCTTTCTTT	CASSHYDRPNTEAFF
.	TRBV15	TRBJ1-2	.	TGTGCCACCAGCAGGGATCCGGGGGGGCAGAACTATGGCCACACCTTC	CATSRDPGGQNYGHTF
.	TRBV20-1	TRBJ1-2	few	TGCAGTGCTGCAGGGGTCATCGACTATGGCTACACCTTC	CSAAGVIDYGYTF
TRBD2	TRBV5-1	TRBJ2-1	many	TGCGCCAGCAGCGTAGGGACTAGCTCCTACAATGAGCAGTTCTTC	CASSVGTSSYNEQFF
.	TRBV7-3	TRBJ2-3	many	TGTGCCAGCAGCTTGACACGACCTTCCGGGGATACGCAGTATTTT	CASSLTRPSGDTQYF
.	TRBV2	TRBJ1-6	many	TGTGCCAGCACTCTGAGTAGGGCAGACGATTCACCCCTCCACTTT	CASTLSRADDSPLHF
.	TRBV5-6	TRBJ2-3	few	TGTGCCAGCAGCTTGGGACAGGCCTCCACAGATACGCAGTATTTT	CASSLGQASTDTQYF
TRBD1	TRBV7-9	TRBJ1-1	few	TGTGCCAGCAGCTCACAGGGGGCCGGGTACACTGAAGCTTTCTTT	CASSSQGAGYTEAFF
.	TRBV19	TRBJ1-2	.	TGTGCCAGTATCAACCTTTACAGGGCTGACGGCTACACCTTC	CASINLYRADGYTF
TRBD1	TRBV6-1	TRBJ2-1	.	TGTGCCAGCAGTTCCACCGGACAGGGATACAATGAGCAGTTCTTC	CASSSTGQGYNEQFF
.	TRBV19	TRBJ1-2	.	TGTGCCAGTAGTCCGGCAGACTATGGCTACACCTTC	CASSPADYGYTF
.	TRBV5-1	TRBJ1-4	.	TGCGCCACCGTACCGAGGGAGGCGGTAACTAATGAAAAACTGTTTTTT	CATVPREAVTNEKLFF
.	TRBV18	TRBJ1-1	.	TGTGCCAGCTCTCAAGAGCCAGGCACTGAAGCTTTCTTT	CASSQEPGTEAFF
TRBD1	TRBV2	TRBJ1-2	many	TGTGCCAGCAGAGCAGGGACAGATTATGGCTACACCTTC	CASRAGTDYGYTF
TRBD1	TRBV15	TRBJ1-2	.	TGTGCCACCAGCAGAGTGGGGGCAGGGGGCAACTATGGCTACACCTTC	CATSRVGAGGNYGYTF
.	TRBV12-3/TRBV12-4	TRBJ1-2	many	TGTGCCAGCAGTTTAGTGGCGGGGATCTATGGCTACACCTTC	CASSLVAGIYGYTF
.	TRBV6-1	TRBJ2-1	many	TGTGCCAGCAGAGCTGGGGCCTCCTCCTACAATGAGCAGTTCTTC	CASRAGASSYNEQFF
TRBD1	TRBV4-1	TRBJ2-1	.	TGCGCCAGCAGCCAAGATGGGACAGGGGGCTGGAATGAGCAGTTCTTC	CASSQDGTGGWNEQFF
.	TRBV5-6	TRBJ2-1	.	TGTGCCAGCAGCCGTTGGGACGGGGGCAATGAGCAGTTCTTC	CASSRWDGGNEQFF
TRBD2	TRBV20-1	TRBJ2-7	few	TGCAGTGCTGAGTGGACTAGCGGATACGAGCAGTACTTC	CSAEWTSGYEQYF
TRBD2	TRBV28	TRBJ2-5	many	TGTGCCAGCAGTTCCTACGGACTAGACGGGGCTCTGGAGACCCAGTACTTC	CASSSYGLDGALETQYF
TRBD1	TRBV29-1	TRBJ2-1	many	TGCAGCGTTGTGAGGGGACAGGGAGGGGATGAGCAGTTCTTC	CSVVRGQGGDEQFF
.	TRBV3-1	TRBJ1-2	many	TGTGCCAGCAGCCAAGAAGGGGGAGGGGTCGGTGGCTACACCTTC	CASSQEGGGVGGYTF
TRBD1	TRBV24-1	TRBJ1-2	few	TGTGCCACCAGTGATTTAGGGACAGGGGCTTTTTATGGCTACACCTTC	CATSDLGTGAFYGYTF
.	TRBV20-1	TRBJ1-5	many	TGCAGTGCCCATATCGGGGCAGGGAATCAGCCCCAGCATTTT	CSAHIGAGNQPQHF
.	TRBV5-6	TRBJ1-1	many	TGTGCCAGCAGTCCCCTCCGGGCTGAAAGCACTGAAGCTTTCTTT	CASSPLRAESTEAFF
TRBD1	TRBV28	TRBJ2-6	.	TGTGCCAGCAGTTCCGGGACAGTGATCTCTGGGGCCAACGTCCTGACTTTC	CASSSGTVISGANVLTF
TRBD1	TRBV12-3/TRBV12-4	TRBJ2-2	many	TGTGCCAGCAGACTGACAGGGCAAAGGGCCGGGGAGCTGTTTTTT	CASRLTGQRAGELFF
.	TRBV11-2	TRBJ1-1	many	TGTGCCAGCAGCTCGATTCGCGGACGAAGGGGTGAAGCTTTCTTT	CASSSIRGRRGEAFF
TRBD1	TRBV28	TRBJ2-5	.	TGTGCCAGCAGGGGGACAGCTAAAGAGACCCAGTACTTC	CASRGTAKETQYF
TRBD1	TRBV10-2	TRBJ2-1	many	TGCGCCAGCAGAACCGGGACAGGGCCGGTAAGAGAGCAGTTCTTC	CASRTGTGPVREQFF
.	TRBV11-2	TRBJ2-3	many	TGTGCCAGCAGCCCAAGTCCGACAGATACGCAGTATTTT	CASSPSPTDTQYF
.	TRBV2	TRBJ1-2	many	TGTGCCAGCAGTGCGTTATATGGCTACACCTTC	CASSALYGYTF
TRBD1	TRBV12-3/TRBV12-4	TRBJ1-1	few	TGTGCCAGCACCTCTACAGGGGGCTACGCTGAAGCTTTCTTT	CASTSTGGYAEAFF
.	TRBV18	TRBJ1-1	many	TGTGCCAGCTCACTTGGTACAGTCGGCACTGAAGCTTTCTTT	CASSLGTVGTEAFF
TRBD1	TRBV20-1	TRBJ1-1	few	TGCAGTGCTAGTCGACAGGGGAACGCTGAAGCTTTCTTT	CSASRQGNAEAFF
.	TRBV10-3	TRBJ1-2	many	TGTGCCATCAGGGACCCCAGGGGTTCCAACTATGGCTACACCTTC	CAIRDPRGSNYGYTF
TRBD1	TRBV12-3/TRBV12-4	TRBJ2-2	few	TGTGCCAGCACTCTAGGACAGGGGTGGGCCGGGGAGCTGTTTTTT	CASTLGQGWAGELFF
TRBD2	TRBV6-4	TRBJ2-1	.	TGTGCCAGCAGCGTCACTAGCGGAGAATACAATGAGCAGTTCTTC	CASSVTSGEYNEQFF
.	TRBV28	TRBJ2-7	many	TGTGCCAGCAGTTTATATAACGAGCAGTACTTC	CASSLYNEQYF
.	TRBV20-1	TRBJ1-5	many	TGCAGAGCACCCGACGGTTCCAATCAGCCCCAGCATTTT	CRAPDGSNQPQHF
.	TRBV2	TRBJ1-2	few	TGTGCCAGCAGTGAGGTTCGGGCGGAGAATAACTATGGCTACACCTTC	CASSEVRAENNYGYTF
.	TRBV5-1	TRBJ1-3	many	TGCGCCAGCAGCTTGGAGGACGGCTCTGGAAACACCATATATTTT	CASSLEDGSGNTIYF
.	TRBV12-3/TRBV12-4	TRBJ2-6	.	TGTGCCAGCAGTTTAGGGGCCAAGGTCCAAATGTGGGGGGCCAACGTCCTGACTTTC	CASSLGAKVQMWGANVLTF
TRBD2	TRBV2	TRBJ2-5	many	TGTGCCAGCAGTAAGCGGGGGGCCGGAGAGACCCAGTACTTC	CASSKRGAGETQYF
.	TRBV18	TRBJ2-7	.	TGTGCCAGCTCACCACGCTCCACGGACTCCTACGAGCAGTACTTC	CASSPRSTDSYEQYF
.	TRBV6-1	TRBJ2-2	many	TGTGCCAGCAGTAAAATACAGAGGACCGGGGAGCTGTTTTTT	CASSKIQRTGELFF
TRBD1	TRBV6-1	TRBJ2-6	few	TGTGCCAGCTTACCAGGGGGCTCTGGGGCCAACGTCCTGACTTTC	CASLPGGSGANVLTF
TRBD1	TRBV30	TRBJ1-2	.	TGTGCCTGGAGTTCGGGACAGCCCAACTATGGCTACACCTTC	CAWSSGQPNYGYTF
.	TRBV11-2	TRBJ2-7	.	TGTGCCTGGGACGGGGAGCACGAGCAGTACTTC	CAWDGEHEQYF
.	TRBV10-3	TRBJ1-6	few	TGTGCCATCAGGGGCCGGGACTCCTATAATTCACCCCTCCACTTT	CAIRGRDSYNSPLHF
TRBD2	TRBV4-1	TRBJ2-5	many	TGCGCCAGCAGCCGATCCAGTAGCGGGTGGGAGACCCAGTACTTC	CASSRSSSGWETQYF
TRBD1	TRBV18	TRBJ1-1	.	TGTGCCAGCTCCCGAGGGACAGGGGGCAACGTGAACACTGAAGCTTTCTTT	CASSRGTGGNVNTEAFF
.	TRBV24-1	TRBJ2-3	few	TGTGCCACCAGTGATGCCGCATTAGTAGATACGCAGTATTTT	CATSDAALVDTQYF
.	TRBV5-6	TRBJ1-5	few	TGTGCCAGCAGCTTGACCCGACAGGCGAGGGGCAATCAGCCCCAGCATTTT	CASSLTRQARGNQPQHF
.	TRBV12-3/TRBV12-4	TRBJ2-1	many	TGTGCCAGCAGTTTAACTATATGGAGGGGTTGGTTCTTC	CASSLTIWRGWFF
TRBD1	TRBV3-1	TRBJ1-1	many	TGTGCCAGCAGCCTGCGGGACAGGGCCGACACTGAAGCTTTCTTT	CASSLRDRADTEAFF
.	TRBV7-2	TRBJ2-5	many	TGTGCCAGCAGCTTTTTTCTGAGGGGGGAGACCCAGTACTTC	CASSFFLRGETQYF